The 28 T cell receptor beta chains below all came from one sample that was sequenced in a study of blood T cell repertoires in COVID-19. Assay: immunoSEQ multiplex PCR; the TCRdb copy retains only in-frame clones and omits some. The sample lists under 140,000 clones; 80% to 90% were seen once. The sample taken for sequencing was peripheral blood. These receptors were collected from a woman aged 55-75 years with acute or convalescent COVID-19.

The V call is TRBV6-5, the J call TRBJ2-4; D gene unclear. Germline V CDR1 and CDR2: MNHEY, SVGAGI. The CDR3 has 13 residues. Trimming stripped 6 bases from V and 1 base from J, with 7 bases between. CDR3 sequence reads: CASRDQAKNIQYF. As DNA, the CDR3 is TGTGCCAGCAGAGATCAGGCCAAAAACATTCAGTACTTC.

V and J are TRBV24-1 and TRBJ2-2; 7 bases fit TRBD2. V was pared by 6 bases and J by 1 base, with 1 base of the junction left unmatched. Germline CDR1 and CDR2: KGHDR and SFDVKD. The length of the CDR3 is 14 residues. This chain's CDR3 is CATSSGVNTGELFF. CDR3 bases: TGTGCCACCAGTAGCGGGGTGAACACCGGGGAGCTGTTTTTT.

CDR3 in amino acids: CATSDPRKSGGAGLGELFF. DNA of the CDR3: TGTGCCACCAGTGATCCTCGGAAGAGCGGGGGGGCCGGTCTCGGGGAGCTGTTTTTT. The chain joins TRBV24-1 to TRBJ2-2, with 10 bases lining up with TRBD2. The CDR3 covers 19 residues. Per germline, CDR1 KGHDR and CDR2 SFDVKD. Unmatched junction bases numbered 16, after V lost 3 bases and J lost 7 bases.

DNA of the CDR3: TGTGCCAGCAGCGGGACTTCTCGAGGTTTAACTTCACCCCTCCACTTT. Translating gives CASSGTSRGLTSPLHF. The genes are TRBV6-6 and TRBJ1-6; D might be TRBD1 (5 bases). Germline-derived CDR1 and CDR2 are MNHNY and SVGAGI (reference sequence). The CDR3 length is 16 residues. V gave up 6 bases and J gave up 9 bases, with 21 bases separating them.

Here the CDR3 reads CASSTTGGISYGYTF. The CDR3, as DNA: TGTGCCAGTAGTACCACTGGGGGGATTAGCTATGGCTACACCTTC. V usage is TRBV19 and J usage is TRBJ1-2, with D tentatively TRBD1 (5 bases). This CDR3 contains 15 residues. Germline V gene data show CDR1 as LNHDA and CDR2 as SQIVND (reference sequence). Trimming stripped 4 bases from V and 4 bases from J, with 16 bases between.

The V gene is TRBV7-9, the J gene TRBJ2-2; 9 nucleotides line up with TRBD1. V trimming: 5 bases; J trimming: 0 bases; junction bases outside the gene matches: 10. Germline values: CDR1 SEHNR, CDR2 FQNEAQ (reference sequence). The CDR3 is made up of 18 amino acids. The CDR3 bases are TGTGCCAGCAGCCTCGATCCGGGACAGGGATCGAACACCGGGGAGCTGTTTTTT. This translates into CASSLDPGQGSNTGELFF.

V and J are TRBV19 and TRBJ2-3, with TRBD1 matching 12 bases. V dropped 3 bases and J dropped 5; count of bases not matched to a gene: 6. The CDR3 has 16 amino acids. Germline assignment: CDR1 LNHDA and CDR2 SQIVND (reference sequence). The CDR3 protein is CASSIWGTGGVDTQYF. CDR3 DNA sequence: TGTGCCAGTAGTATCTGGGGGACAGGGGGCGTAGATACGCAGTATTTT.

V and J are TRBV3-1 (or the pseudogene TRBV3-2) and TRBJ2-1; 9 bases line up with TRBD2. Germline V gene sequence: CDR1 LGHDT, CDR2 YNNKEL (reference sequence). This CDR3 has 18 residues. The V and J ends lost 0 bases and 5 bases, in that order; junction bases with no gene match: 11. The chain's CDR3 is CASSQDQGGGALNNEQFF. In nucleotides, the CDR3 is TGTGCCAGCAGCCAAGATCAAGGCGGGGGGGCCTTGAACAATGAGCAGTTCTTC.

The chain is built from TRBV7-9 and TRBJ2-7; possible D gene TRBD2, 6 bases. This CDR3 spans 15 amino acids. The V end was cut by 7 bases, the J end by 5 bases, with 21 bases between. The V gene's germline CDR1 is SEHNR and CDR2 FQNEAQ (reference sequence). CDR3 sequence reads: CASNFAAGRANEQYF. DNA of the CDR3: TGTGCCAGCAACTTCGCAGCGGGCCGGGCCAACGAGCAGTACTTC.

The chain has TRBV19 and TRBJ1-1, with TRBD1 matching over 7 bases. Losses at the gene ends were 5 bases for V and 1 base for J; bases not matched to a gene: 7. The CDR3 extends over 15 amino acids. Germline CDR1 LNHDA, CDR2 SQIVND (reference sequence). The CDR3 DNA reads as TGTGCCAGTAGTCTACCGGGGACAGCGAACACTGAAGCTTTCTTT. This encodes CASSLPGTANTEAFF.

V usage is TRBV2 and J usage is TRBJ2-1; a possible D gene is TRBD1 (5 bases). Germline values: CDR1 SNHLY, CDR2 FYNNEI. The CDR3 runs 11 residues. Trimming shortened V by 8 bases and J by 9 bases, and 11 bases separated the two germline ends. CDR3 nucleotide sequence: TGTGCCAGCGCTCCTAGGGGTGAGCAGTTCTTC. Translating it yields CASAPRGEQFF.

The chain recombines TRBV5-6 with TRBJ1-5; the D is unclear. Trimming took 3 bases from V and 0 from J, leaving 4 bases between them. The CDR3 is 13 residues long. Germline CDR1 and CDR2: SGHDT and YYEEEE. As DNA, the CDR3 is TGTGCCAGCAGCTCGGGTAGCAATCAGCCCCAGCATTTT. Protein product: CASSSGSNQPQHF.

The chain combines TRBV9 with TRBJ1-4, with 7 bases aligning to TRBD1. After removal of 0 bases from V and 5 bases from J, the junction contained 4 bases not matched to a gene. CDR3 size: 15 residues. Per germline, CDR1 SGDLS and CDR2 YYNGEE. CDR3 protein: CASSVGYRGNEKLFF. DNA of the CDR3: TGTGCCAGCAGCGTAGGGTACAGGGGAAATGAAAAACTGTTTTTT.

This chain uses TRBV13 with TRBJ1-1, with 7 bases aligning to TRBD1. Looked up from germline, CDR1 is PRHDT and CDR2 is FYEKMQ (reference sequence). This CDR3 is built from 14 residues. The V segment lost 5 bases and the J segment 9 bases; nucleotides outside the gene matches: 12. In nucleotides, the CDR3 is TGTGCCAGCAGCCCGTCCTATGACAGGGCCAAAGCTTTCTTT. This gives the protein CASSPSYDRAKAFF. The variable domain in full, with the rest retrieved from reference TRBV13 and TRBJ1-1, is AAGVIQSPRHLIKEKRETATLKCYPIPRHDTVYWYQQGPGQDPQFLISFYEKMQSDKGSIPDRFSAQQFSDYHSELNMSSLELGDSALYFCASSPSYDRAKAFFGQGTRLTVV.

The chain is built from TRBV27 and TRBJ2-7; a weak D match, TRBD2 (6 bases). The CDR3 covers 15 residues. Germline assignment: CDR1 MNHEY and CDR2 SMNVEV (reference sequence). Trimming removed 5 bases at V and 4 bases at J, with 18 bases between. The CDR3 bases are TGTGCCAGCAGTAGTCTCAGGGACTTTCGTTACGAGCAGTACTTC. Translating gives CASSSLRDFRYEQYF.

The chain carries TRBV4-1 and TRBJ2-5; 13 bases agree with TRBD2. Germline CDR1 is MGHRA and CDR2 is YSYEKL. Losses at the gene ends were 0 bases for V and 4 bases for J; bases not matched to a gene: 8. This CDR3 comprises 18 residues. The DNA of the CDR3 is TGCGCCAGCAGCCAAGATGGACTAGCGGGGGCCGGAGTAGAGACCCAGTACTTC. This translates into CASSQDGLAGAGVETQYF.

The rearrangement joins TRBV20-1 to TRBJ2-1; 9 bases are a match to TRBD2. V lost 3 bases and J lost 8; bases outside the gene matches: 8. Per the germline V gene, CDR1 is DFQATT and CDR2 is SNEGSKA (reference sequence). The CDR3 spans 14 residues. CDR3 coding DNA: TGCAGTGCTAGTACCCTAGCGGGGATGGATGAGCAGTTCTTC. The encoded protein is CSASTLAGMDEQFF.

The chain has TRBV5-6 and TRBJ2-1; a weak D match, TRBD1 (5 bases). Trimming removed 2 bases from V and 7 bases from J, with 16 bases in between. Per germline, CDR1 SGHDT and CDR2 YYEEEE. The length of the CDR3 is 15 residues. The CDR3 coding sequence is TGTGCCAGCAGCTTTGTTCCGGGCAGGGTGAATGAGCAGTTCTTC. Protein: CASSFVPGRVNEQFF.

The genes are TRBV28 and TRBJ1-5, with 8 nucleotides matching TRBD1. The CDR3 consists of 13 residues. After removal of 8 bases from V and 9 bases from J, the junction contained 9 bases not matched to a gene. CDR1 MDHEN and CDR2 SYDVKM come from the germline V gene. CDR3 DNA sequence: TGTGCCAGCGAGGGACAGGCCATGCTGCCCCAGCATTTT. This encodes CASEGQAMLPQHF.

This chain links TRBV28 with TRBJ1-2; D gene unclear. CDR3 size: 12 residues. The germline V and J ends were trimmed by 4 bases and 4 bases, with 7 bases remaining between them. Germline V lookup: CDR1 MDHEN, CDR2 SYDVKM. The CDR3 protein is CASSSRSYGYTF. Written as DNA, the CDR3 is TGTGCCAGCAGTTCCCGGTCCTATGGCTACACCTTC.

This chain links TRBV4-3 with TRBJ1-4; 8 positions agree with TRBD1. Germline CDR1 LGHNA, CDR2 YSLEER. The J segment lost 8 bases and the V segment lost 0 bases, leaving 8 bases of the junction unmatched. The CDR3 runs 16 residues. The CDR3 DNA sequence: TGCGCCAGCAGCCAAGAAAGGACAGGGCGCGGGGAAAAACTGTTTTTT. It yields the protein CASSQERTGRGEKLFF.

This clone was counted once. The J gene is TRBJ1-2, the V gene TRBV11-3, with D perhaps matching TRBD1 (5 bases). CDR1 is SGHNT and CDR2 is YENEEA in the germline V gene. The germline V and J ends were trimmed by 11 bases and 2 bases, with 9 bases remaining between them. This CDR3 contains 11 residues. In nucleotides, the CDR3 is TGTGCCGTCAGGGTCAACTATGGCTACACCTTC. This sequence encodes CAVRVNYGYTF.

The chain couples TRBV19 to TRBJ1-1; TRBD1 is a possible D gene (5 bases). This CDR3 contains 15 residues. Trimming took off 5 bases at V and 4 bases at J, with 17 bases between the two ends. In germline, CDR1 is LNHDA, CDR2 SQIVND (reference sequence). CDR3 coding DNA: TGTGCCAGTAGTCCGAGGATGGGGGGTAGCACTGAAGCTTTCTTT. Translated, it gives CASSPRMGGSTEAFF.

In its sample, this clone was seen once. The J gene is TRBJ1-2, the V gene TRBV21-1; no DNA check was done on the table's D call, TRBD1. TRBV21-1 is annotated as a pseudogene. The CDR3 is 16 amino acids. The CDR3 here is CASSRVGTEVFYGYTF. CDR3 bases: TGTGCCAGCAGCAGAGTTGGGACAGAAGTTTTCTATGGCTACACCTTC.

The chain carries TRBV5-6 and TRBJ1-6; 8 bases align to TRBD1. Trimming took 0 bases from V and 9 from J; bases not matched to a gene: 5. Germline V gene data show CDR1 as SGHDT and CDR2 as YYEEEE. There are 15 residues in the CDR3. The CDR3 region is CASSLDRGSGSPLHF. CDR3 DNA sequence: TGTGCCAGCAGCTTGGACAGGGGGTCGGGTTCACCCCTCCACTTT.

The genes are TRBV9 and TRBJ1-4, with 8 bases lining up with TRBD1. The CDR3 contains 16 residues. The V gene end was trimmed by 0 bases and the J gene end by 2 bases; junction bases not matched to a gene: 3. Per the germline V gene, CDR1 is SGDLS and CDR2 is YYNGEE. CDR3 in DNA: TGTGCCAGCAGCGTAGGGCAGGGGGCTACTAATGAAAAACTGTTTTTT. Translating it yields CASSVGQGATNEKLFF.

The chain combines TRBV6-5 with TRBJ2-1; no definite D call. Germline CDR1 and CDR2: MNHEY and SVGAGI. V dropped 0 bases and J dropped 4 bases, with 13 bases sitting between them. CDR3 length: 16 residues. CDR3 DNA: TGTGCCAGCAGTTACTCGAGCCACTACCTTTACAATGAGCAGTTCTTC. It translates to CASSYSSHYLYNEQFF.

The chain carries TRBV4-3 and TRBJ1-6; D is possibly TRBD1 (5 bases). V was shortened by 0 bases and J by 7 bases, with 13 bases between the two germline ends. CDR1 is LGHNA, CDR2 YSLEER, per germline. The CDR3 runs to 16 residues. The CDR3, as DNA: TGCGCCAGCAGCCAAGACCCGGGGGGGGGAAATTCACCCCTCCACTTT. Amino acid sequence: CASSQDPGGGNSPLHF.